The TCR beta chain described here comes from a study of CD8 T cell repertoires and HIV-1 epitope variants. Study-wide context: T cells were stimulated with Twenty-five Gag and Nef peptides separately. The baseline condition was 1M T cells left uncultured.

This table comes from immunoSEQ multiplex PCR, and its TCRdb copy is limited to in-frame clones, with some not included. The sample has 3,000 to 4,500 clones, around 64% seen once; the top ten hold approximately 44%. Per the germline V gene, CDR1 is PRHDT and CDR2 is FYEKMQ (reference sequence). The CDR3 has 14 residues. Between the trimmed V and J ends, which lost 5 bases and 5 bases, there was a span of 15 bases. About this clone: Its specificity is not known.

The chain employs TRBV13 and TRBJ1-1; D perhaps matches TRBD1 (6 bases). This clonotype was obtained from a male donor with HIV. Sequenced: cultured CD8+ T cells derived from PBMCs. Here the CDR3 reads CASSPEGGKTEAFF. DNA for the CDR3: TGTGCCAGCAGCCCCGAGGGGGGAAAGACTGAAGCTTTCTTT. Full variable domain (rest looked up from reference TRBV13 and TRBJ1-1): AAGVIQSPRHLIKEKRETATLKCYPIPRHDTVYWYQQGPGQDPQFLISFYEKMQSDKGSIPDRFSAQQFSDYHSELNMSSLELGDSALYFCASSPEGGKTEAFFGQGTRLTVV.